These 19 T cell receptor beta chains were sequenced from one sample in a study of siplizumab effects on memory and regulatory T cells. TCRdb's table, derived via immunoSEQ multiplex PCR, lists solely in-frame clones and lacks some. The data hold around 100,000 clones, with 91% observed a single time. Sequenced sample: CD4+ T cells sorted from blood. The receptor source for this set is a human donor in good health.

With regard to this clone: The junction does not match germline at one end; this may be a read error. The same CDR3 can be traced to other DNA sequences in this sample. V gene TRBV29-1 combines with J gene TRBJ1-1; D is uncertain. The CDR3 contains 13 residues. The germline V gene encodes CDR1 SQVTM and CDR2 ANQGSEA. The CDR3 sequence: CSARSGGNTEAFF. DNA of the CDR3: TGCAGCGCTAGGTCGGGCGGGAACACTGAAGCCTTCTTT.

The chain uses TRBV28 and TRBJ1-2, with D possibly being TRBD1 (5 bases). The V end was cut by 5 bases, the J end by 8 bases, with 21 bases between. The CDR3 runs to 15 residues. CDR1 is MDHEN, CDR2 SYDVKM, per germline. CDR3 sequence reads: CASSEGRTGVTGYTF. For the CDR3, the DNA is TGTGCCAGCAGTGAGGGAAGGACGGGGGTGACGGGCTACACCTTC.

This clone has just a few counts. V and J are TRBV11-2 and TRBJ2-3; no clear D. There are 15 residues in the CDR3. Germline loops: CDR1 SGHAT, CDR2 FQNNGV. V lost 0 bases, J lost 8 bases, and 15 bases lay in between. The CDR3 DNA sequence: TGTGCCAGCAGCTTAGATCGGCAGACCCGGGCTACGCAGTATTTT. It translates to CASSLDRQTRATQYF. The variable domain in full, completed from reference TRBV11-2 and TRBJ2-3, reads EAGVAQSPRYKIIEKRQSVAFWCNPISGHATLYWYQQILGQGPKLLIQFQNNGVVDDSQLPKDRFSAERLKGVDSTLKIQPAKLEDSAVYLCASSLDRQTRATQYFGPGTRLTVL.

The CDR3 DNA is TGTGCCAGCTCATCCTACAGGGGCCAAGAGACCCAGTACTTC. Amino acid sequence: CASSSYRGQETQYF. V gene TRBV11-3 combines with J gene TRBJ2-5; TRBD1 aligns across 7 bases. Trimming removed 8 bases from V and 1 base from J; junction bases left unmatched: 7. This CDR3 comprises 14 residues. CDR1 is SGHNT, CDR2 YENEEA, per germline.

This chain connects TRBV7-9 to TRBJ2-2; weak D call: TRBD2 (5 bases). The CDR3 covers 15 residues. V lost 5 bases and J 5 bases, leaving 15 bases between the germline ends. Germline CDR1 and CDR2: SEHNR and FQNEAQ (reference sequence). CDR3 nucleotide sequence: TGTGCCAGCAGCCCCTCACAGATAGCGACCGGGGAGCTGTTTTTT. Residues: CASSPSQIATGELFF.

This rearrangement joins TRBV6-5 to TRBJ2-3, with D possibly being TRBD2 (6 bases). The CDR3 runs 11 residues. CDR1 MNHEY and CDR2 SVGAGI come from the germline V gene. The V end lost 9 bases, the J end lost 6 bases, and 10 bases lay between the germline ends. The CDR3 region is CASSAGDTQYF. In DNA form, the CDR3 reads TGTGCCAGTTCGGCGGGGGATACGCAGTATTTT.

The chain joins TRBV7-8 to TRBJ2-5, with TRBD2 as a possible D gene (5 bases). V gave up 0 bases and J gave up 4 bases, with 12 bases separating them. The CDR3 is 15 residues long. Germline values: CDR1 SGHVS, CDR2 FQNEAQ. CDR3 sequence reads: CASSLAFGKGETQYF. The CDR3 DNA sequence: TGTGCCAGCAGCTTAGCGTTCGGGAAGGGAGAGACCCAGTACTTC.

V is TRBV10-2 and J is TRBJ2-2; 10 bases map to TRBD1. From germline, CDR1 is WSHSY and CDR2 SAAADI. V gave up 2 bases and J gave up 5 bases; unmatched junction bases: 2. CDR3 length equals 15 residues. The CDR3 coding sequence is TGCGCCAGCAGTGAGCGGGACAGGGGAACCGGGGAGCTGTTTTTT. Translating gives CASSERDRGTGELFF.

The J gene is TRBJ2-6, the V gene TRBV5-1; D is perhaps TRBD1 (6 bases). The CDR3 runs 18 residues. Germline V gives CDR1 SGHRS, CDR2 YFSETQ. Trimming took 4 bases from V and 4 from J, leaving 21 bases between them. CDR3: CASSPDRDNLAGANVLTF. In nucleotides, the CDR3 is TGCGCCAGCAGCCCGGACCGGGACAACCTCGCCGGGGCCAACGTCCTGACTTTC.

The chain employs TRBV28 and TRBJ2-4; 10 bases fit TRBD2. The V gene end was trimmed by 8 bases and the J gene end by 1 base; junction bases not matched to a gene: 8. The CDR3 has 16 amino acids. CDR1 is MDHEN and CDR2 is SYDVKM in the germline V gene. The CDR3 nucleotides are TGTGCCAGCGCTTATAGCGGGGGGAGGGCCAAAAACATTCAGTACTTC. Translation gives CASAYSGGRAKNIQYF.

The chain links TRBV5-1 to TRBJ2-5; 10 bases are shared with TRBD1. The trim removed 0 bases at V and 5 bases at J, leaving 13 bases unmatched. This CDR3 has 18 amino acids. Germline CDR1 and CDR2: SGHRS and YFSETQ. CDR3 coding DNA: TGCGCCAGCAGCTTGGCCGGTAGGGACAGGGGTTTTCAGGAGACCCAGTACTTC. This encodes CASSLAGRDRGFQETQYF.

This clone was seen just once. The V call is TRBV30, the J call TRBJ2-1, with 7 bases lining up with TRBD2. The J segment lost 7 bases and the V segment lost 2 bases, leaving 5 bases of the junction unmatched. This CDR3 region has 13 residues. The germline gives CDR1 GTSNPN, CDR2 SVGIG (reference sequence). The CDR3 loop is CAWSFGLVNEQFF. The CDR3 DNA follows: TGTGCCTGGAGTTTTGGACTAGTAAATGAGCAGTTCTTC.

V and J are TRBV19 and TRBJ2-1; the match to TRBD1 covers 7 bases. The CDR3 runs to 16 residues. CDR1 is LNHDA and CDR2 is SQIVND in the germline V gene (reference sequence). Germline trimming cut 1 base from V and 2 bases from J; bases unmatched to any gene: 5. The CDR3 nucleotides read TGTGCCAGTAGTATAGGCGGCAGGGGGACCTACAATGAGCAGTTCTTC. Residues: CASSIGGRGTYNEQFF.

The chain carries TRBV2 and TRBJ1-1; tentative D call: TRBD1 (5 bases). The CDR3 length is 15 residues. Trimming stripped 3 bases from V and 4 bases from J, with 15 bases between. The germline V gene has CDR1 SNHLY and CDR2 FYNNEI. The CDR3 loop reads CASSDPSWGSTEAFF. The CDR3 nucleotides are TGTGCCAGCAGTGACCCTTCATGGGGGTCCACTGAAGCTTTCTTT.

This clone was seen just once. Other DNA sequences in this sample translate to the same CDR3. The gene calls are TRBV5-6 and TRBJ2-1; the D is unclear. The V gene's germline CDR1 is SGHDT and CDR2 YYEEEE. The germline V and J ends were trimmed by 3 bases and 4 bases, with 2 bases remaining between them. This CDR3 is 11 amino acids long. The CDR3 loop reads CASSSYNEQFF. CDR3 nucleotide sequence: TGTGCCAGCAGCTCGTACAATGAGCAGTTCTTC.

J is TRBJ2-2 and V is TRBV19; 9 bases line up with TRBD1. The CDR3 contains 14 residues. Germline V gene sequence: CDR1 LNHDA, CDR2 SQIVND (reference sequence). V trimming: 6 bases; J trimming: 4 bases; junction bases outside the gene matches: 3. CDR3 in amino acids: CASRGTGRTGELFF. The DNA of the CDR3 is TGTGCCAGTAGGGGGACAGGGCGCACCGGGGAGCTGTTTTTT.

CDR3 sequence (DNA): TGCGCCAGCCGTTTAGGAGGGGACGATGGCAATCAGCCCCAGCATTTT. Amino acid sequence: CASRLGGDDGNQPQHF. This rearrangement joins TRBV5-1 to TRBJ1-5, with D possibly TRBD1 on 5 matching bases. V lost 7 bases to trimming and J lost 2 bases, with 19 bases between them. CDR3 length: 16 amino acids. CDR1 and CDR2 from the germline V gene are SGHRS and YFSETQ.

The V and J genes are TRBV7-3 and TRBJ2-5; possibly TRBD1 or TRBD2 for D (7 bases each). Trimming shortened V by 5 bases and J by 4 bases, and 17 bases separated the two germline ends. The CDR3 has 15 amino acids. Per the germline V gene, CDR1 is SGHTA and CDR2 is FQGTGA. The CDR3 nucleotides are TGTGCCAGCAGCCCTAGGGGGCGGGGGAGAGAGACCCAGTACTTC. The encoded protein is CASSPRGRGRETQYF. Variable domain in full (rest from reference TRBV7-3 and TRBJ2-5): GAGVSQTPSNKVTEKGKYVELRCDPISGHTALYWYRQSLGQGPEFLIYFQGTGAADDSGLPNDRFFAVRPEGSVSTLKIQRTERGDSAVYLCASSPRGRGRETQYFGPGTRLLVL.

The gene calls are TRBV11-1 and TRBJ1-2; TRBD1 might be the D (6 bases). Looked up from germline, CDR1 is SGHAT and CDR2 is FQDESV (reference sequence). The CDR3 contains 12 residues. V lost 4 bases, J lost 4 bases, and 7 bases lay in between. CDR3 nucleotide sequence: TGTGCCAGCAGCTCGGACAGCTATGGCTACACCTTC. This gives the protein CASSSDSYGYTF.